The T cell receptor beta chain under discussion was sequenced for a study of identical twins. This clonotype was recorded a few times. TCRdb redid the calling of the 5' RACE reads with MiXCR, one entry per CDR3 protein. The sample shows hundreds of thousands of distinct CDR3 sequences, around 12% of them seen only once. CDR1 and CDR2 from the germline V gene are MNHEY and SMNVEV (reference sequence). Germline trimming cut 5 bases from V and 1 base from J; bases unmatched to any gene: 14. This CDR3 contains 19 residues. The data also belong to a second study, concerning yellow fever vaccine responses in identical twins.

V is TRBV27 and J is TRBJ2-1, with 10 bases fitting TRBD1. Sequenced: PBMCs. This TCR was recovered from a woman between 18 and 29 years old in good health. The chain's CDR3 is CASSPRDRGSGWSYNEQFF. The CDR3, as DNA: TGTGCCAGCAGTCCCCGGGACAGGGGTTCGGGTTGGTCCTACAATGAGCAGTTCTTC.